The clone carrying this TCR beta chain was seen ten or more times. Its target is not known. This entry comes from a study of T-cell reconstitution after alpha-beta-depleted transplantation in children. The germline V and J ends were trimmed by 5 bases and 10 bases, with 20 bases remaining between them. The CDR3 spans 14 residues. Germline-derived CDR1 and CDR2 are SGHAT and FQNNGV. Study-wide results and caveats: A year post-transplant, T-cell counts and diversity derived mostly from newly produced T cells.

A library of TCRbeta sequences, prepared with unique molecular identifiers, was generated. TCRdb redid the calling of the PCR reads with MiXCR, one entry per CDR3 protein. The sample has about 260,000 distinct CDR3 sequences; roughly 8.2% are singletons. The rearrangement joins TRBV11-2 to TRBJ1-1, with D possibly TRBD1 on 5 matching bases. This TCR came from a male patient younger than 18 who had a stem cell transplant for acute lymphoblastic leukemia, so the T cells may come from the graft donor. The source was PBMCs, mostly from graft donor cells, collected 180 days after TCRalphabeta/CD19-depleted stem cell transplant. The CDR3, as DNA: TGTGCCAGCAGCCGCGGGACGGTGGTGTTTGGAGCTTTCTTT. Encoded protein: CASSRGTVVFGAFF.